The 22 T cell receptor beta chains below come from one sample, sequenced in a study of OX40 agonist ivuxolimab in advanced cancers. Generated by immunoSEQ multiplex PCR, the TCRdb table keeps only in-frame clones and is missing some. The sample gives about 24,000 clones, roughly 84% of which show up once; 16% is in the top ten. Sequences were derived from CD4+ or CD8+ T cells sorted from blood, sampled in a trial of the OX40 agonist ivuxolimab. These receptors all stem from an adult with an advanced solid tumor such as melanoma, head and neck, liver or kidney cancer.

The chain joins TRBV2 to TRBJ2-7; either TRBD1 or TRBD2 may supply D (6 bases each). This CDR3 spans 12 amino acids. The ends were cut back, 6 bases at V and 7 bases at J, with 13 bases in the middle. CDR1 is SNHLY and CDR2 is FYNNEI in the germline V gene. The CDR3: CASSQGTPEQYF. The DNA for the CDR3 is TGTGCCAGCAGCCAGGGGACTCCTGAGCAGTACTTC.

The CDR3 coding sequence is TGTGCCAGCAGTTACGCCCTGGGCGAGCAGTACTTC. Translated, it gives CASSYALGEQYF. This sequence joins TRBV6-5 and TRBJ2-7; no definite D call. CDR3 size: 12 residues. Looked up from germline, CDR1 is MNHEY and CDR2 is SVGAGI. Deletions cut 2 bases from V and 6 bases from J, with 8 bases between.

This clone has just one count. V gene TRBV4-3 combines with J gene TRBJ1-2; D gene ambiguous. The CDR3 consists of 16 residues. In germline, CDR1 is LGHNA, CDR2 YSLEER. The V end lost 0 bases, the J end lost 0 bases, and 11 bases lay between the germline ends. For the CDR3, the DNA is TGCGCCAGCAGCCAAGATCGGCAGAGCTCTAACTATGGCTACACCTTC. Amino acid sequence: CASSQDRQSSNYGYTF.

The chain carries TRBV27 and TRBJ1-2, with 9 bases that match TRBD1. Per germline, CDR1 MNHEY and CDR2 SMNVEV (reference sequence). V lost 5 bases and J lost 0; bases outside the gene matches: 7. CDR3 length: 16 residues. The DNA for the CDR3 is TGTGCCAGCAGTGCGGGACAGGGAATAGCTAACTATGGCTACACCTTC. It is translated as CASSAGQGIANYGYTF.

V and J are TRBV11-2 and TRBJ2-7; no clear D gene. Per the germline V gene, CDR1 is SGHAT and CDR2 is FQNNGV. V shed 4 bases and J shed 3 bases, with 4 bases lying between them. The CDR3 totals 11 residues. CDR3 nucleotide sequence: TGTGCCAGCAGCTCCCACTACGAGCAGTACTTC. It encodes CASSSHYEQYF.

V and J are TRBV7-9 and TRBJ2-1; TRBD1 matches at 8 bases. The trim removed 2 bases at V and 6 bases at J, leaving 3 bases unmatched. The V gene's germline CDR1 is SEHNR and CDR2 FQNEAQ (reference sequence). The CDR3 is made up of 14 amino acids. The CDR3 loop is CASSLMGTGNEQFF. The CDR3 DNA sequence: TGTGCCAGCAGCTTAATGGGGACAGGCAATGAGCAGTTCTTC.

V gene TRBV7-2 combines with J gene TRBJ2-1, with TRBD2 identical over 9 bases. V was clipped by 3 bases and J by 3 bases; unmatched bases: 3. CDR1 SGHTA and CDR2 FQGNSA come from the germline V gene. The CDR3 contains 15 residues. The CDR3 spells CASSFDSGGYNEQFF. DNA of the CDR3: TGTGCCAGCAGCTTCGATAGCGGGGGCTACAATGAGCAGTTCTTC. Looking up the rest from reference TRBV7-2 and TRBJ2-1 gives the full variable domain: GAGVSQSPSNKVTEKGKDVELRCDPISGHTALYWYRQSLGQGLEFLIYFQGNSAPDKSGLPSDRFSAERTGGSVSTLTIQRTQQEDSAVYLCASSFDSGGYNEQFFGPGTRLTVL.

This chain links TRBV19 with TRBJ1-1, with 7 bases identical to TRBD1. In germline, CDR1 is LNHDA, CDR2 SQIVND (reference sequence). The CDR3 is 14 amino acids. V lost 5 bases, J lost 4 bases, and 7 bases stayed unmatched. The CDR3 DNA reads TGTGCCAGTAGTCCCCAGGGGGTGAGCACTGAAGCTTTCTTT. The encoded protein is CASSPQGVSTEAFF.

This sequence joins TRBV7-6 and TRBJ2-3; 8 nucleotides agree with TRBD2. Trimming took 5 bases from V and 2 from J; bases not matched to a gene: 9. CDR3 size: 16 residues. CDR1 is SGHVS and CDR2 is FNYEAQ in the germline V gene. The CDR3 coding sequence is TGTGCCAGCAGCCTGGGTAGCGGGAACCCCACAGATACGCAGTATTTT. Translating gives CASSLGSGNPTDTQYF.

The chain is built from TRBV12-5 and TRBJ2-1, with 9 nucleotides matching TRBD1. Germline-derived CDR1 and CDR2 are LGHNT and FRNRAP. This CDR3 comprises 15 residues. V gave up 4 bases and J gave up 8 bases; unmatched junction bases: 9. CDR3 nucleotides: TGTGCTAGTGGTTCGGGACAGGGCGATGTAGATGAGCAGTTCTTC. Protein: CASGSGQGDVDEQFF.

CDR3 sequence reads: CASSLRGTTDTQYF. The CDR3 DNA follows: TGTGCCAGCAGCTTAAGGGGAACCACAGATACGCAGTATTTT. The V and J genes are TRBV5-4 and TRBJ2-3, with D maybe TRBD1 (5 bases). The germline gives CDR1 SGHNT, CDR2 YYREEE (reference sequence). Trimming left V 2 bases short and J 2 bases short, with 9 bases between. This CDR3 has 14 amino acids.

The rearrangement links TRBV12-5 to TRBJ1-5; D is undetermined. The V gene's germline CDR1 is LGHNT and CDR2 FRNRAP. CDR3 size: 14 residues. The germline V and J ends were trimmed by 1 base and 0 bases, with 4 bases remaining between them. The CDR3 loop reads CASGLGVSNQPQHF. CDR3 bases: TGTGCTAGTGGTTTGGGGGTTAGCAATCAGCCCCAGCATTTT.

The chain carries TRBV7-2 and TRBJ2-5; 7 bases are a match to TRBD1. The DNA matches TRBJ2-7 better at its end, which makes the J call doubtful. The CDR3 has 16 amino acids. Germline V gives CDR1 SGHTA, CDR2 FQGNSA. The CDR3 sequence is CASILFTGAGPSEQYF. The CDR3 nucleotides are TGTGCCAGCATCCTTTTTACAGGGGCCGGCCCCAGCGAGCAGTACTTC.

V is TRBV19 and J is TRBJ2-7, with 9 bases identical to TRBD2. The trim removed 5 bases at V and 0 bases at J, leaving 5 bases unmatched. Per the germline V gene, CDR1 is LNHDA and CDR2 is SQIVND (reference sequence). The CDR3 extends over 15 amino acids. The CDR3 DNA is TGTGCCAGTAGTCCTCGACTAGCGGCCTCCTACGAGCAGTACTTC. Protein: CASSPRLAASYEQYF.

The V call is TRBV30, the J call TRBJ2-5; D is ambiguous. Trimming pared 2 bases from V and 4 bases from J, leaving 8 bases between. This CDR3 contains 12 residues. Germline CDR1 reads GTSNPN; CDR2 reads SVGIG (reference sequence). This CDR3 is CAWSPGSETQYF. In DNA, the CDR3 is TGTGCCTGGAGTCCCGGATCAGAGACCCAGTACTTC.

The DNA for the CDR3 is TGTGCCAGCAGCAGAGGACAGGGCTCCTCCTATGGCTACACCTTC. Its translation: CASSRGQGSSYGYTF. J is TRBJ1-2 and V is TRBV7-3; TRBD1 matches at 8 bases. The length of the CDR3 is 15 residues. The germline gives CDR1 SGHTA, CDR2 FQGTGA. With 5 bases clipped from V and 4 bases from J, the junction kept 9 bases outside the gene matches.

The chain links TRBV4-2 to TRBJ2-7; TRBD2 matches 7 bases. This CDR3 spans 14 amino acids. The V gene end was trimmed by 4 bases and the J gene end by 3 bases; junction bases not matched to a gene: 6. The germline V gene encodes CDR1 LGHNA and CDR2 YNFKEQ. Here the CDR3 DNA reads TGTGCCAGCAGCCTCACGTCTAGCGGCTACGAGCAGTACTTC. Translated: CASSLTSSGYEQYF.

V gene TRBV18 combines with J gene TRBJ2-2, with a tentative D call TRBD1 (6 bases). Trimming cost V 4 bases and J 2 bases, with 14 bases left between them. Germline-derived CDR1 and CDR2 are KGHSH and LQKENI. This CDR3 spans 16 amino acids. The CDR3 DNA follows: TGTGCCAGCTCACTAATGGGGACACTCAACACCGGGGAGCTGTTTTTT. It specifies CASSLMGTLNTGELFF.

The chain uses TRBV15 and TRBJ2-7; D is perhaps TRBD1 (6 bases). V lost 3 bases and J 3 bases, leaving 9 bases between the germline ends. From germline, CDR1 is LNHNV and CDR2 YYDKDF (reference sequence). This CDR3 has 13 residues. CDR3 nucleotide sequence: TGTGCCACCAGCAGGGACAGAGACTACGAGCAGTACTTC. This encodes CATSRDRDYEQYF.

V usage is TRBV2 and J usage is TRBJ2-5; possibly TRBD2 for D (6 bases). Germline CDR1 reads SNHLY; CDR2 reads FYNNEI. CDR3 size: 14 residues. V was trimmed by 6 bases and J by 5 bases, leaving 16 bases between them. CDR3 DNA: TGTGCCAGCAGAACCGCGGGATCTGGGGAGACCCAGTACTTC. Translating it yields CASRTAGSGETQYF.

The rearrangement links TRBV30 to TRBJ1-1, with 7 bases lining up with TRBD1. Unmatched junction bases numbered 4, after V lost 0 bases and J lost 9 bases. The CDR3 spans 12 residues. From germline, CDR1 is GTSNPN and CDR2 SVGIG (reference sequence). As DNA, the CDR3 is TGTGCCTGGAGTGTCGGAGGGGGCCAAGCTTTCTTT. Protein sequence: CAWSVGGGQAFF.

The gene calls are TRBV5-1 and TRBJ2-7, with D possibly being TRBD1 or TRBD2 (9 bases each). V dropped 2 bases and J dropped 2 bases, with 23 bases sitting between them. CDR1 is SGHRS and CDR2 is YFSETQ in the germline V gene. The CDR3 has 18 residues. CDR3 coding DNA: TGCGCCAGCAGCTTACAGGGGGCAGCTAGCGGGGATACCTACGAGCAGTACTTC. The encoded protein is CASSLQGAASGDTYEQYF. Using reference TRBV5-1 and TRBJ2-7 for the parts outside the CDR3, the full variable domain is KAGVTQTPRYLIKTRGQQVTLSCSPISGHRSVSWYQQTPGQGLQFLFEYFSETQRNKGNFPGRFSGRQFSNSRSEMNVSTLELGDSALYLCASSLQGAASGDTYEQYFGPGTRLTVT.